The subject of this entry is one T cell receptor beta chain. This clone appeared a single time. No cognate antigen has been identified for it. No quality values exist for individual bases; no much larger clone is one base distant. Separate from the approximately 670-subject first cohort, the validation cohort of roughly 110 subjects was the group to which the donors belonged. The entry originates in a study of cytomegalovirus exposure and HLA in healthy donors (dated by TCRdb to about 2017). Regarding the complete study: The 666 repertoires of the first cohort and the roughly 120 validation repertoires were produced on the same platform, according to a later analysis. To predict cytomegalovirus infection status, the study combined high-throughput TCR immunosequencing, statistical association of individual TCRs with disease status, and machine learning. The study aimed to test whether cataloging public T cell receptors could reveal signatures of past pathogen exposure. In addition to the first cohort of about 650 subjects, a separate validation cohort of 120 different subjects was used.

The protocol used for the library was the immunoSEQ multiplex PCR assay. Turning to the authors' computational methods: A statistical classification framework was built for diagnosing cytomegalovirus status from the catalog of TCR beta chain sequences. The source is immuneACCESS, and TCRdb retained only in-frame sequences with V and J called. Part of the clones is not carried over; for the studies checked, unresolved V genes explain less than half of this, and the remainder is unexplained. V and J calls and clone size follow that table, whereas D and trimming were derived from the DNA. In this sample the table shows some 130,000 clones, 85% to 95% of which occur a single time. Jointly, the top ten make up approximately 1.8% of the sample. The paper's findings and limits, for the study overall: Of the cluster scores, roughly 95% were above 0 in a later analysis, which found that TCRs clustered in the first cohort also tended to co-occur in the 120 validation repertoires. In both the original and validation cohorts, the classifier was reported to diagnose cytomegalovirus status with high specificity and sensitivity. While some public TCRs were present in many individuals, most TCR sequences turned up only very rarely across donors. The authors suggested that the approach could potentially be generalized to other disease states and immunological phenotypes. A few of the identified cytomegalovirus-associated TCR beta chains were confirmed in vitro to be specific for cytomegalovirus antigens. A total of about 180 TCR beta chains were listed by the study as associated with cytomegalovirus. All 120 or so repertoires were used to score co-occurrence in the validation cohort in a later analysis, because that analysis had no HLA typing for the cohort.

Measured from the cysteine to the phenylalanine, the CDR3 is 14 residues long. Only the CDR3 DNA is retained, 42 bases long and in frame from the first base. V and J are trimmed by 5 bases and 3 bases, and the gene matches miss 5 bases of the junction. In the germline V gene, CDR1 corresponds to SNHLY and CDR2 to FYNNEI. The sequence links TRBV2 to TRBJ2-7; the central 9 bases match TRBD2. The TCR sequence derives from a man aged 18 to 29 in good health and CMV-seropositive. Sequenced: PBMCs. The CDR3 protein is CASSPLAGRYEQYF. The DNA sequence is as follows: TGTGCCAGCAGTCCCCTAGCGGGGCGCTACGAGCAGTACTTC.